Below, 23 T cell receptor beta chains from the same sample are listed, as sequenced in a study of blood T cell repertoires in COVID-19. Profiled with immunoSEQ multiplex PCR; TCRdb holds only in-frame clones, not every one. The sample holds about 280,000 clones, 85% seen once. Sequencing was carried out using PBMCs or T cells enriched from blood (not recorded which). These receptors originate from a woman in her forties or fifties who had recovered from COVID-19.

This chain uses TRBV11-2 with TRBJ1-5; 7 bases match TRBD1. CDR1 and CDR2 from the germline V gene are SGHAT and FQNNGV. Trimming took 5 bases from V and 4 from J; bases not matched to a gene: 11. This CDR3 is built from 16 residues. CDR3 coding DNA: TGTGCCAGCAGCCCCCGGACAGGCGATACAAATCAGCCCCAGCATTTT. Residues: CASSPRTGDTNQPQHF.

The chain carries TRBV19 and TRBJ2-7; 9 bases are a match to TRBD1. From germline, CDR1 is LNHDA and CDR2 SQIVND (reference sequence). The CDR3 is 14 amino acids. The V and J ends lost 3 bases and 6 bases, in that order; junction bases with no gene match: 6. The CDR3: CASSMPGQGGEQYF. The CDR3 DNA reads as TGTGCCAGTAGTATGCCGGGACAGGGTGGCGAGCAGTACTTC.

The chain employs TRBV18 and TRBJ1-1; 7 bases are a match to TRBD1. J gave up 3 bases and V 4 bases, and 11 bases lay outside the gene matches. The CDR3 runs 16 residues. CDR1 and CDR2 (germline): KGHSH, LQKENI. The CDR3 reads CASSLRQGLVDTEAFF. The CDR3 coding sequence is TGTGCCAGCTCACTTAGACAGGGTCTTGTTGACACTGAAGCTTTCTTT.

The chain is built from TRBV6-5 and TRBJ2-1; 10 bases map to TRBD2. In germline, CDR1 is MNHEY, CDR2 SVGAGI. The CDR3 is 15 amino acids. Trimming cost V 2 bases and J 6 bases; bases outside gene matches: 4. As DNA, the CDR3 is TGTGCCAGCAGTTACGACCAGCGGGGGGGCAATGAGCAGTTCTTC. Its translation: CASSYDQRGGNEQFF.

The chain joins TRBV5-5 to TRBJ2-7; maybe TRBD2 (5 bases). The CDR3 is 15 residues long. CDR1 and CDR2 from the germline V gene are SGHKS and YYEKEE (reference sequence). Trimming removed 5 bases at V and 2 bases at J, with 17 bases between. The chain's CDR3 is CASRVVQAATYEQYF. CDR3 DNA sequence: TGTGCCAGCAGGGTGGTACAAGCGGCTACCTACGAGCAGTACTTC.

Written as DNA, the CDR3 is TGTGCCAGCAGTGAAGCGCCAACAGGGGGCATCGGCACCATATATTTT. As protein: CASSEAPTGGIGTIYF. The chain recombines TRBV6-1 with TRBJ1-3; 9 positions agree with TRBD1. The CDR3 consists of 16 residues. V dropped 0 bases and J dropped 9; count of bases not matched to a gene: 9. CDR1 MNHNS and CDR2 SASEGT come from the germline V gene.

The chain couples TRBV28 to TRBJ2-7, with TRBD2 identical over 8 bases. V lost 10 bases, J lost 2 bases, and 7 bases stayed unmatched. The CDR3 consists of 13 residues. Germline V gives CDR1 MDHEN, CDR2 SYDVKM. The CDR3 spells CAIARGGPYEQYF. CDR3 bases: TGTGCCATAGCCCGGGGGGGCCCCTACGAGCAGTACTTC. Based on the CDR3 plus reference TRBV28 and TRBJ2-7, the full variable domain is DVKVTQSSRYLVKRTGEKVFLECVQDMDHENMFWYRQDPGLGLRLIYFSYDVKMKEKGDIPEGYSVSREKKERFSLILESASTNQTSMYLCAIARGGPYEQYFGPGTRLTVT.

The chain combines TRBV14 with TRBJ2-7, with D possibly being TRBD1 (5 bases). From germline, CDR1 is SGHDN and CDR2 FVKESK. The CDR3 contains 14 residues. Deletions cut 4 bases from V and 2 bases from J, with 12 bases between. The CDR3 DNA reads TGTGCCAGCAGCCGACAGACCATAGCCTACGAGCAGTACTTC. Translation: CASSRQTIAYEQYF.

The chain is built from TRBV6-5 and TRBJ1-5; TRBD1 agrees at 11 bases. Germline values: CDR1 MNHEY, CDR2 SVGAGI. The CDR3 spans 14 residues. V shed 6 bases and J 7 bases; nucleotides not matched to a gene: 5. Here the CDR3 reads CASSLGQGAQPQHF. DNA for the CDR3: TGTGCCAGCAGCCTCGGACAGGGGGCCCAGCCCCAGCATTTT.

This clone was seen a few times. The chain carries TRBV14 and TRBJ2-7; the match to TRBD2 covers 7 bases. This CDR3 is 16 amino acids long. The V and J ends lost 0 bases and 6 bases, in that order; junction bases with no gene match: 11. The V gene's germline CDR1 is SGHDN and CDR2 FVKESK. As DNA, the CDR3 is TGTGCCAGCAGCCAAGATCGTGTCGGGGGGTCTCGCGAGCAGTACTTC. It encodes CASSQDRVGGSREQYF.

The chain links TRBV14 to TRBJ2-1, with D possibly being TRBD1 (6 bases). Germline loops: CDR1 SGHDN, CDR2 FVKESK. The V and J ends lost 4 bases and 12 bases respectively, with 16 bases between them. The CDR3 runs 13 residues. The CDR3 protein is CASSPQQGEGQFF. DNA of the CDR3: TGTGCCAGCAGCCCGCAACAGGGAGAGGGGCAGTTCTTC.

The CDR3 loop reads CASSIRPAGYGYTF. CDR3 DNA: TGTGCCAGCAGCATTCGGCCGGCGGGCTATGGCTACACCTTC. The chain recombines TRBV27 with TRBJ1-2; the D is unclear. V was pared by 6 bases and J by 4 bases, with 15 bases between. CDR3 length: 14 residues. Germline values: CDR1 MNHEY, CDR2 SMNVEV (reference sequence).

V is TRBV18 and J is TRBJ2-1; TRBD1 matches 8 bases. This CDR3 is built from 14 residues. J gave up 4 bases and V 6 bases, and 5 bases lay outside the gene matches. Germline lookup yields CDR1 KGHSH and CDR2 LQKENI. Written as DNA, the CDR3 is TGTGCCAGCTCCCAGGACAGGGAGTACAATGAGCAGTTCTTC. This translates into CASSQDREYNEQFF. The full variable domain, rest sourced from reference TRBV18 and TRBJ2-1, is NAGVMQNPRHLVRRRGQEARLRCSPMKGHSHVYWYRQLPEEGLKFMVYLQKENIIDESGMPKERFSAEFPKEGPSILRIQQVVRGDSAAYFCASSQDREYNEQFFGPGTRLTVL.

The chain carries TRBV6-2 or TRBV6-3 and TRBJ2-7; maybe TRBD2 (6 bases). The V gene lost 6 bases and the J gene lost 1 base, with 19 bases spanning the gap. Germline V gene lookup returns CDR1 MNHEY and CDR2 SVGEGT. The CDR3 sequence is 16 residues long. CDR3 sequence (DNA): TGTGCCAGCAGCCGTCGTGTAGCGGACTCGTCCTACGAGCAGTACTTC. Residues: CASSRRVADSSYEQYF.

The CDR3: CASSPSGGATGELFF. The CDR3 nucleotides read TGTGCCAGTAGTCCGAGCGGGGGGGCGACCGGGGAGCTGTTTTTT. The chain recombines TRBV19 with TRBJ2-2; 10 bases align to TRBD2. V shed 5 bases, J shed 5 bases, and the junction held 5 bases outside the gene matches. The CDR3 totals 15 residues. Per the germline V gene, CDR1 is LNHDA and CDR2 is SQIVND (reference sequence).

The V call is TRBV30, the J call TRBJ2-3; TRBD2 agrees at 8 bases. In germline, CDR1 is GTSNPN, CDR2 SVGIG (reference sequence). V lost 2 bases and J lost 6; bases outside the gene matches: 10. The CDR3 length is 15 residues. In DNA, the CDR3 is TGTGCCTGGAGTCAGACGGGAGGGGATTTGGATACGCAGTATTTT. Translation gives CAWSQTGGDLDTQYF.

The rearrangement uses TRBV7-2 and TRBJ1-1, with 7 bases fitting TRBD1. Looked up from germline, CDR1 is SGHTA and CDR2 is FQGNSA. The CDR3 runs 14 residues. The ends lost 5 bases at V and 4 bases at J; junction bases unmatched: 7. The CDR3 DNA follows: TGTGCCAGCAGCATAGACAGGGAGAGCACTGAAGCTTTCTTT. Translated: CASSIDRESTEAFF. Combining the CDR3 with reference TRBV7-2 and TRBJ1-1 gives the whole variable domain GAGVSQSPSNKVTEKGKDVELRCDPISGHTALYWYRQSLGQGLEFLIYFQGNSAPDKSGLPSDRFSAERTGGSVSTLTIQRTQQEDSAVYLCASSIDRESTEAFFGQGTRLTVV.

The V gene is TRBV3-1 (or the pseudogene TRBV3-2), the J gene TRBJ1-2; 7 nucleotides align to TRBD1. Germline CDR1 LGHDT, CDR2 YNNKEL (reference sequence). The CDR3 contains 14 residues. J was trimmed by 8 bases and V by 0 bases; bases with no gene match: 6. CDR3 DNA: TGTGCCAGCAGCCAAGATGGAGGGGGCCGAGGCTACACCTTC. Protein product: CASSQDGGGRGYTF.

V and J are TRBV7-9 and TRBJ2-7, with 9 bases lining up with TRBD2. This CDR3 region has 16 residues. The V segment lost 5 bases and the J segment 0 bases; nucleotides outside the gene matches: 8. Germline CDR1 SEHNR, CDR2 FQNEAQ (reference sequence). The CDR3 loop is CASSPTSGYSSYEQYF. CDR3 coding DNA: TGTGCCAGCAGCCCGACTAGCGGCTACAGCTCCTACGAGCAGTACTTC.

This sequence joins TRBV12-5 and TRBJ2-7; unclear D gene. The CDR3 length is 15 residues. In germline, CDR1 is LGHNT, CDR2 FRNRAP. V was pared by 0 bases and J by 2 bases, with 11 bases between. The CDR3 DNA follows: TGTGCTAGTGGTTTGGTAGAGACACTCGCCTACGAGCAGTACTTC. Its protein product is CASGLVETLAYEQYF. Filled out from reference TRBV12-5 and TRBJ2-7, the complete variable domain reads DARVTQTPRHKVTEMGQEVTMRCQPILGHNTVFWYRQTMMQGLELLAYFRNRAPLDDSGMPKDRFSAEMPDATLATLKIQPSEPRDSAVYFCASGLVETLAYEQYFGPGTRLTVT.

V usage is TRBV21-1 and J usage is TRBJ1-1; TRBD1, as called in the table, went unchecked against the DNA. TRBV21-1 is deemed a pseudogene. The CDR3 consists of 16 residues. CDR3 sequence reads: CASSKAPDRGNTEAFF. DNA of the CDR3: TGTGCCAGCAGCAAAGCTCCGGACAGGGGGAACACTGAAGCTTTCTTT.

There are a few counts of this clone. The chain carries TRBV4-3 and TRBJ1-1; possible D gene TRBD1, 6 bases. The germline V gene has CDR1 LGHNA and CDR2 YSLEER. The CDR3 contains 15 residues. V was clipped by 4 bases and J by 0 bases, with 12 bases between them. The CDR3 DNA reads as TGCGCCAGCAGCCGCAATGACAGGCTGAACACTGAAGCTTTCTTT. The encoded protein is CASSRNDRLNTEAFF.

This chain uses TRBV3-1 (or the pseudogene TRBV3-2) with TRBJ1-1, with 7 bases lining up with TRBD1. The CDR3 runs 14 residues. Per germline, CDR1 LGHDT and CDR2 YNNKEL (reference sequence). V trimming: 4 bases; J trimming: 1 base; junction bases outside the gene matches: 3. CDR3 in DNA: TGTGCCAGCAGCCGGTGGACAGGGAACACTGAAGCTTTCTTT. This translates into CASSRWTGNTEAFF.